Listed below are T cell receptor beta chains from one sample, sequenced in a study of T cells after yellow fever vaccination. One entry per CDR3 protein results from TCRdb running MiXCR on the 5' RACE reads. This repertoire shows approximately 70,000 distinct CDR3 sequences, around 7% found once; its top ten account for approximately 31%. Sequences were derived from CD8+ T cells sorted from PBMCs, sampled approximately 11 days after the first yellow fever vaccination. Receptors were obtained from a man younger than 35 who received the YFV17D yellow fever vaccine. Each CDR3 is given with its conserved first and last residue. D genes are given only for firm matches. The size entry is marked missing in some rows and otherwise reads once, few, many or a size class.

abundance,d_gene,v_gene,j_gene,CDR3nt,CDR3aa
many,-,TRBV4-1,TRBJ1-2,TGCGCCAGCAGCCAAGAGGAGGGGCCAAACTATGGCTACACCTTC,CASSQEEGPNYGYTF
many,-,TRBV7-9,TRBJ1-2,TGTGCCAGCAGCTTTGACATAAACTATGGCTACACCTTC,CASSFDINYGYTF
-,-,TRBV6-2/TRBV6-3,TRBJ2-7,TGTGCCAGCTACACCGTCTCCTACGAGCAGTACTTC,CASYTVSYEQYF
many,-,TRBV5-1,TRBJ2-1,TGCGCCACTCTTCCCGCTCCGAAAAGCGGGTGGAGGAATGAGCAGTTCTTC,CATLPAPKSGWRNEQFF
many,-,TRBV5-1,TRBJ2-1,TGCGCCAGCAGCCGTGGGCTAGTCGGGAATGAGCAGTTCTTC,CASSRGLVGNEQFF
many,-,TRBV5-1,TRBJ2-5,TGCGCCAGCAGCTTCCGGGACATCGAAGAGACCCAGTACTTC,CASSFRDIEETQYF
few,-,TRBV11-2,TRBJ1-1,TGTGCCAGCAGCCCAATGGGGGCGTTCACTGAAGCTTTCTTT,CASSPMGAFTEAFF
many,-,TRBV20-1,TRBJ2-1,TGCAGTGTTCCTTGGGGGGGCGAGCAGTTCTTC,CSVPWGGEQFF
-,TRBD2,TRBV4-1,TRBJ2-3,TGCGCCAGCAGCCAAGTGGGCCCGACTAGCGGGGGGGCCACAGATACGCAGTATTTT,CASSQVGPTSGGATDTQYF
many,-,TRBV4-3,TRBJ2-5,TGCGCCAGCAGCCAAGAGGAGGAAGAGACCCAGTACTTC,CASSQEEEETQYF
many,-,TRBV7-2,TRBJ1-5,TGTGCCAGCAGCCTAGGCCACAATCAGCCCCAGCATTTT,CASSLGHNQPQHF
few,-,TRBV9,TRBJ2-3,TGTGCCAGCAGCGCCTCTAACGGAGGCACAGATACGCAGTATTTT,CASSASNGGTDTQYF
few,-,TRBV4-3,TRBJ1-1,TGCGCCAGCAGCCAAGGGCTGGGTCGTGGGGCAATCACTGAAGCTTTCTTT,CASSQGLGRGAITEAFF
few,TRBD1,TRBV27,TRBJ1-1,TGTGCCAGCAGAGCCCGGGACAGGGAAAAAACTGAAGCTTTCTTT,CASRARDREKTEAFF
many,-,TRBV6-5,TRBJ1-2,TGTGCCAGCAGTTATCGGGGCTGGGGCTACACCTTC,CASSYRGWGYTF
-,TRBD1,TRBV5-4,TRBJ2-5,TGTGCCAGCAGCTTCGACGGGACAGGGGGGCAAGAGACCCAGTACTTC,CASSFDGTGGQETQYF
-,-,TRBV9,TRBJ2-3,TGTGCCAGCAGCACAGCCGGGACTAGCACAGATACGCAGTATTTT,CASSTAGTSTDTQYF